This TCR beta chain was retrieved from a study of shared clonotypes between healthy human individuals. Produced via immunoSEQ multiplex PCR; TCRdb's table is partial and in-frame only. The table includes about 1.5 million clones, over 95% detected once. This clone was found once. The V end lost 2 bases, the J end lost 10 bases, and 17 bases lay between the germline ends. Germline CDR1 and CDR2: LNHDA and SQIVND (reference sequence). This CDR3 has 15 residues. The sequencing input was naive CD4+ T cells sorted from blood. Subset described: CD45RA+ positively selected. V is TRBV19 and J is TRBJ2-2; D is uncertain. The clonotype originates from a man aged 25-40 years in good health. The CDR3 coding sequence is TGTGCCAGTAGTATATTTGAGTTGCGCAGCGAGGAGCTGTTTTTT. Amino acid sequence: CASSIFELRSEELFF.